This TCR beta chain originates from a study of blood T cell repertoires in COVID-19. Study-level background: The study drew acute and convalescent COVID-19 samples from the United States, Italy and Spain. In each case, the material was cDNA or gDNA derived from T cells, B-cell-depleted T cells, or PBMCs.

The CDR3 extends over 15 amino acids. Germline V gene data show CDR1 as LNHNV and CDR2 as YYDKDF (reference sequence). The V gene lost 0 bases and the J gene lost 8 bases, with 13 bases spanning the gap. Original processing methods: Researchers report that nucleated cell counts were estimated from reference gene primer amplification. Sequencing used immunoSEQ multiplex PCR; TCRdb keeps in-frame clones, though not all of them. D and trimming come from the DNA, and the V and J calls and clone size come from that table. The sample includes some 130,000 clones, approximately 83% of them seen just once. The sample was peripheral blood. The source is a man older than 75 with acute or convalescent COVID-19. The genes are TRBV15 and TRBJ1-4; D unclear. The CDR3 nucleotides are TGTGCCACCAGCAGAGAGGTAGAGCTCTGGGAAAAACTGTTTTTT. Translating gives CATSREVELWEKLFF.